The present entry profiles one TCR beta chain with its context. Its matching antigen is unknown. These data originate in a study of T cell responses to AZD1222 COVID-19 vaccine. Produced via immunoSEQ multiplex PCR; TCRdb's table is partial and in-frame only. Among tens of thousands of clones, around 80% were seen once, and the ten largest hold 20%. Notes on the study in general: Repertoire sampling occurred only after the peak T cell response. Targets within unmutated variant regions were reportedly found for nearly half of spike-specific TCRs. The sample set comprised mostly white British donors with more females, and clonal diversity was possibly underestimated.

Here the sequenced sample was peripheral blood, taken on day 0 of AZD1222 vaccination. The receptor was derived from an adult in good health.

The CDR3 bases are TGTGCCAGTAGTTTGGGGGACAGGACTAATTCACCCCTCCACTTT. It is translated as CASSLGDRTNSPLHF. The chain combines TRBV19 with TRBJ1-6; 8 positions agree with TRBD1. Germline V gene sequence: CDR1 LNHDA, CDR2 SQIVND (reference sequence). V dropped 5 bases and J dropped 6; count of bases not matched to a gene: 6. The CDR3 runs to 15 residues.